This T cell receptor (beta chain) was sequenced in a study of beta chain features in type 1 diabetes. Study conclusions and caveats: When Type 1 diabetes patients were examined, their TCRB CDR3s proved moderately but significantly shorter in all four CD4+ subsets.

Note on this clone: Antigen unknown. Additional DNA sequences in this sample encode the identical CDR3.

cDNA synthesis used the whole RNA isolate, giving expressed TCRB sequences. The method was immunoSEQ multiplex PCR; TCRdb's version includes in-frame clones alone and lacks a portion of them. The sample includes 680,000 or so clones, roughly 12% of them seen just once. Germline assignment: CDR1 MDHEN and CDR2 SYDVKM. The CDR3 runs 14 residues. Losses at the gene ends were 7 bases for V and 1 base for J; bases not matched to a gene: 2. The sequencing input was naive CD4+ T cells from blood. The J gene is TRBJ1-1, the V gene TRBV28; 11 bases line up with TRBD1. The sequence was collected from a man aged 18 to 30 with type 1 diabetes. DNA for the CDR3: TGTGCCAGCACCGGGACAGGGGGGAACACTGAAGCTTTCTTT. Encoded protein: CASTGTGGNTEAFF.